The 14 T cell receptor beta chains presented below share a single source sample, sequenced in a study of T cell responses to AZD1222 COVID-19 vaccine. Profiled with immunoSEQ multiplex PCR; TCRdb holds only in-frame clones, not every one. The sample consists of roughly 110,000 clones, around 90% of them appearing once. The material sequenced was peripheral blood, taken on day 0 of AZD1222 vaccination. The source of these receptors is an adult in good health.

V usage is TRBV6-5 and J usage is TRBJ2-5; D is ambiguous. The V end was cut by 5 bases, the J end by 1 base, with 8 bases between. This CDR3 has 13 amino acids. CDR1 is MNHEY, CDR2 SVGAGI, per germline. The DNA for the CDR3 is TGTGCCAGCAGTACGACTGTCCAAGAGACCCAGTACTTC. Translating gives CASSTTVQETQYF.

This clone has just one count. The CDR3 DNA reads TGTGCCAGCACCCAAGTGGGGTTGGACACTGAAGCTTTCTTT. Translation: CASTQVGLDTEAFF. The J gene is TRBJ1-1, the V gene TRBV28, with D unresolved. Germline V CDR1 and CDR2: MDHEN, SYDVKM. This CDR3 is 14 amino acids long. Trimming removed 7 bases at V and 3 bases at J, with 15 bases between.

The chain employs TRBV9 and TRBJ2-7; the D call may be TRBD1 or TRBD2 (5 bases each). V lost 0 bases and J 1 base, leaving 11 bases between the germline ends. Per germline, CDR1 SGDLS and CDR2 YYNGEE. This CDR3 region has 15 residues. The CDR3 DNA reads TGTGCCAGCAGCGTAGGGGGGACGGTTTCCTACGAGCAGTACTTC. Amino acid sequence: CASSVGGTVSYEQYF.

To note about this clone: Additional DNA sequences in this sample encode the identical CDR3. V usage is TRBV18 and J usage is TRBJ1-1, with unresolved D. Trimming removed 3 bases from V and 1 base from J, with 6 bases in between. CDR1 is KGHSH, CDR2 LQKENI, per germline. This CDR3 is built from 13 residues. The CDR3 spells CASSPSGNTEAFF. CDR3 sequence (DNA): TGTGCCAGCTCACCGAGCGGGAACACTGAAGCTTTCTTT.

The J gene is TRBJ1-1, the V gene TRBV11-2; TRBD1 might be the D (6 bases). The germline gives CDR1 SGHAT, CDR2 FQNNGV. V gave up 5 bases and J gave up 1 base, with 14 bases separating them. CDR3 size: 15 residues. The chain's CDR3 is CASSEGWGRNTEAFF. CDR3 nucleotide sequence: TGTGCCAGCAGCGAGGGATGGGGGCGGAACACTGAAGCTTTCTTT.

A remark on this clone: This sample also contains other DNA sequences that code for the same CDR3. This chain uses TRBV10-3 with TRBJ1-3, with a possible D match to TRBD1 (5 bases). This CDR3 comprises 14 residues. V was pared by 6 bases and J by 0 bases, with 9 bases between. Looked up from germline, CDR1 is ENHRY and CDR2 is SYGVKD. The CDR3 is CAISSDSSGNTIYF. In DNA form, the CDR3 reads TGTGCCATCAGCTCCGACAGCTCTGGAAACACCATATATTTT.

The V call is TRBV7-3, the J call TRBJ1-1; weak D call: TRBD1 (6 bases). Trimming stripped 1 base from V and 4 bases from J, with 10 bases between. The CDR3 is 14 amino acids. Germline loops: CDR1 SGHTA, CDR2 FQGTGA. CDR3 residues: CASSLIGGSTEAFF. For the CDR3, the DNA is TGTGCCAGCAGCTTAATAGGGGGGTCCACTGAAGCTTTCTTT.

This sequence joins TRBV27 and TRBJ2-1; 12 nucleotides match TRBD1. Germline assignment: CDR1 MNHEY and CDR2 SMNVEV (reference sequence). The CDR3 has 14 amino acids. J lost 6 bases, V lost 4 bases, and 1 base had no gene match. Written as DNA, the CDR3 is TGTGCCAGCAGTTGGGGACAGGGGGCCAATGAGCAGTTCTTC. Its translation: CASSWGQGANEQFF.

The rearrangement uses TRBV7-3 and TRBJ2-6; D is undetermined. V lost 1 base, J lost 1 base, and 11 bases lay in between. The CDR3 extends over 17 amino acids. Per the germline V gene, CDR1 is SGHTA and CDR2 is FQGTGA. CDR3 residues: CASSLRSGGSGANVLTF. The CDR3 DNA is TGTGCCAGCAGCTTAAGGTCAGGTGGGTCTGGGGCCAACGTCCTGACTTTC.

The rearrangement joins TRBV3-1 (or the pseudogene TRBV3-2) to TRBJ2-1, with 9 bases matching TRBD2. V was pared by 6 bases and J by 2 bases, with 2 bases of the junction left unmatched. CDR3 length equals 14 residues. Germline V gene sequence: CDR1 LGHDT, CDR2 YNNKEL (reference sequence). In nucleotides, the CDR3 is TGTGCCAGCAGACCTAGCGGGACCTACAATGAGCAGTTCTTC. Translated, it gives CASRPSGTYNEQFF.

The chain combines TRBV29-1 with TRBJ2-1; 7 bases agree with TRBD1. Germline V CDR1 and CDR2: SQVTM, ANQGSEA. Trimming cost V 7 bases and J 5 bases; bases outside gene matches: 11. CDR3 length equals 14 residues. CDR3 sequence (DNA): TGCAGCGCGTGGAAGACAGGGTTTAACAATGAGCAGTTCTTC. Translation: CSAWKTGFNNEQFF.

The chain recombines TRBV19 with TRBJ1-6; no definite D call. CDR3 length: 14 amino acids. Germline CDR1 and CDR2: LNHDA and SQIVND (reference sequence). V lost 11 bases, J lost 7 bases, and 18 bases lay in between. As DNA, the CDR3 is TGTGCCGGCTCCTTGACGGGGAAAAATTCACCCCTCCACTTT. It yields the protein CAGSLTGKNSPLHF.

This chain links TRBV7-9 with TRBJ1-1; perhaps TRBD1 as D (6 bases). Germline loops: CDR1 SEHNR, CDR2 FQNEAQ (reference sequence). With 7 bases removed from V and 1 base from J, the gap between germline ends came to 10 bases. The CDR3 has 13 residues. The CDR3 coding sequence is TGTGCCAGCATCCCGGGACAGAACACTGAAGCTTTCTTT. Protein sequence: CASIPGQNTEAFF.

Only one count was recorded for this clone. The chain couples TRBV6-5 to TRBJ2-7, with 8 bases fitting TRBD2. The CDR3 totals 15 residues. Germline-derived CDR1 and CDR2 are MNHEY and SVGAGI. The J segment lost 3 bases and the V segment lost 3 bases, leaving 7 bases of the junction unmatched. CDR3 protein: CASSYPGTRLYEQYF. DNA for the CDR3: TGTGCCAGCAGTTATCCCGGGACTAGGCTCTACGAGCAGTACTTC.